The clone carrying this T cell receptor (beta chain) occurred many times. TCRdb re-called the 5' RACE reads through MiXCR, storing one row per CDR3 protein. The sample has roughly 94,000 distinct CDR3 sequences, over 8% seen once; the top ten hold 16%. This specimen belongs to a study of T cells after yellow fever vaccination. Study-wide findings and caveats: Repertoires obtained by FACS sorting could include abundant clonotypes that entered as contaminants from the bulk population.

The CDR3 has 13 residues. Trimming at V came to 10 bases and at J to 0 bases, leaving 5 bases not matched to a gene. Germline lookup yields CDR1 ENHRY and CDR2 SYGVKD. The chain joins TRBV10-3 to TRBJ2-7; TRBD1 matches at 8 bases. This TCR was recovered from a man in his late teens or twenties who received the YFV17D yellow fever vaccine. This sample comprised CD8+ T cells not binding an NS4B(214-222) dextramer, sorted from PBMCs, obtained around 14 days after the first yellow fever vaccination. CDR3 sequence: CATLTGASYEQYF. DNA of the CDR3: TGTGCCACCTTGACAGGGGCCTCCTACGAGCAGTACTTC.